This T cell receptor (beta chain) is from a study of cytomegalovirus exposure and HLA in healthy donors. Points from the study as a whole: Information on immune exposure was restricted to one variable (CMV serostatus). As a later analysis showed, a missense DCLRE1C variant was linked to trimming of TCR beta V- and J-genes.

Comment on this clone: Antigen: not known.

This CDR3 region has 13 residues. Germline V CDR1 and CDR2: MNHEY, SMNVEV (reference sequence). V was clipped by 0 bases and J by 3 bases, with 4 bases between them. A multiplex PCR was run with 60 Vbeta primers and 13 Jbeta primers. This table comes from immunoSEQ multiplex PCR, and its TCRdb copy is limited to in-frame clones, with some not included. The table has 140,000 to 150,000 clones, over 60% seen once. The source of this sequence is a man aged 35-49 years in good health and CMV-seropositive. The chain has TRBV27 and TRBJ2-3, with D uncertain. The material sequenced was PBMCs. CDR3: CASSLSRTDTQYF. The CDR3 DNA follows: TGTGCCAGCAGTTTATCGAGGACAGATACGCAGTATTTT.